These T cell receptor beta chains were read from a single sample in a study of T cell changes during pregnancy in multiple sclerosis. Libraries were prepared by immunoSEQ multiplex PCR; TCRdb keeps only in-frame clonotypes and omits some of them. The table records roughly 30,000 clones, about 92% of them present only once. The starting material was CD8+ T cells from peripheral blood mononuclear cells, obtained in the first trimester of pregnancy. Receptors originate from a female donor with multiple sclerosis, enrolled in a pregnancy study. Each CDR3 is given with its conserved first and last residue. A D gene is named only where the DNA matches it firmly. Size tells how often a clone was seen (once, few, many) or the class of an expanded clone, and some rows leave it out.

v_gene	abundance	j_gene	d_gene	CDR3aa	CDR3nt
TRBV15	NA	TRBJ1-2	TRBD1	CATSGTRQGGYGYTF	TGTGCCACCAGCGGAACTCGACAGGGAGGCTATGGCTACACCTTC
TRBV4-1	NA	TRBJ1-1	NA	CASSPTGGEAFF	TGCGCCAGCAGCCCTACGGGGGGTGAAGCTTTCTTT
TRBV4-1	NA	TRBJ1-2	TRBD1	CASSLGTGVNYGYTF	TGCGCCAGCAGCCTGGGGACAGGGGTAAACTATGGCTACACCTTC
TRBV4-3	NA	TRBJ2-2	NA	CASSQEFSANTGELFF	TGCGCCAGCAGCCAAGAATTTTCAGCGAACACCGGGGAGCTGTTTTTT
TRBV29-1	NA	TRBJ2-2	TRBD1	CSVLGTGTTGELFF	TGCAGCGTTCTCGGGACAGGGACCACCGGGGAGCTGTTTTTT
TRBV11-2	NA	TRBJ2-7	NA	CASSSETRSEQYF	TGTGCCAGCAGCTCCGAAACTAGGTCCGAGCAGTACTTC
TRBV7-9	NA	TRBJ2-7	TRBD1	CASSLGLRGQGSDEQYF	TGTGCCAGCAGCTTAGGGTTGAGGGGACAGGGGAGCGACGAGCAGTACTTC
TRBV6-1	medium-sized	TRBJ1-3	NA	CASSEAQDSGNTIYF	TGTGCCAGCAGTGAAGCGCAGGACTCAGGAAACACCATATATTTT
TRBV6-1	NA	TRBJ1-3	TRBD1	CASSPGTGSGNTIYF	TGTGCCAGCAGTCCCGGGACAGGGAGTGGAAACACCATATATTTT
TRBV2	NA	TRBJ2-3	TRBD2	CASEFDLAGGTADTQYF	TGTGCCAGTGAATTTGATTTGGCGGGAGGGACCGCAGATACGCAGTATTTT
TRBV27	NA	TRBJ1-1	NA	CASSPFGGAPEAFF	TGTGCCAGCAGTCCCTTCGGGGGGGCGCCTGAAGCTTTCTTT
TRBV19	NA	TRBJ1-1	NA	CASSIWGSNTEAFF	TGTGCCAGTAGTATATGGGGCAGTAACACTGAAGCTTTCTTT
TRBV7-9	NA	TRBJ2-7	NA	CASSLVSYEQYF	TGTGCCAGCAGCTTAGTTAGTTACGAGCAGTACTTC
TRBV19	NA	TRBJ1-1	NA	CASDGGEDTEAFF	TGTGCCAGTGATGGGGGGGAGGACACTGAAGCTTTCTTT
TRBV6-5	NA	TRBJ2-7	TRBD2	CASSYGSGVGYEQYF	TGTGCCAGCAGTTACGGGAGCGGGGTCGGCTACGAGCAGTACTTC
TRBV28	once	TRBJ2-5	TRBD2	CASSLYIAGGRYF	TGTGCCAGCAGTTTGTATATAGCGGGAGGCAGATACTTC
TRBV5-1	once	TRBJ2-3	NA	CASSWAPSNGTDTQYF	TGCGCCAGCAGCTGGGCCCCTAGCAACGGCACAGATACGCAGTATTTT
TRBV5-1	NA	TRBJ2-7	NA	CASSFDFYEQYF	TGCGCCAGCAGCTTTGACTTCTACGAGCAGTACTTC
TRBV27	NA	TRBJ1-1	TRBD1	CASSAAGTEDTEAFF	TGTGCCAGCAGTGCAGCCGGGACAGAGGACACTGAAGCTTTCTTT
TRBV7-3	NA	TRBJ1-2	TRBD1	CASSDGQGDGYTF	TGTGCCAGCAGCGATGGACAGGGGGATGGCTACACCTTC
TRBV11-2	NA	TRBJ2-2	NA	CASTRPRRPNTGELFF	TGTGCCAGCACTAGACCCAGAAGACCGAACACCGGGGAGCTGTTTTTT
TRBV10-1	few	TRBJ2-5	TRBD1	CASSESVGTGLQETQYF	TGCGCCAGCAGTGAGTCGGTGGGGACAGGGCTTCAAGAGACCCAGTACTTC